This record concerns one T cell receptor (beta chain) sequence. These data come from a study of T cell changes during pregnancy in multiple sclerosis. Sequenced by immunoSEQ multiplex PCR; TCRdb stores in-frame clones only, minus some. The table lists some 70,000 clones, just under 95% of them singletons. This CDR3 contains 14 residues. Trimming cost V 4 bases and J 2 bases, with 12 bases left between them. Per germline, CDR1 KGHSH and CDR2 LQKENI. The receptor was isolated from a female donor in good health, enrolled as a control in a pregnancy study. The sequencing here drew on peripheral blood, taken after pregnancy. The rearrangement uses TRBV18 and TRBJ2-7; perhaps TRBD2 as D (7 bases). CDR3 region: CASSQTGGPYEQYF. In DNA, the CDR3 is TGTGCCAGCTCACAAACGGGGGGCCCCTACGAGCAGTACTTC.